Included here is one T cell receptor (beta chain) sequence, with context. This CDR3 is 16 amino acids long. Trimming took off 0 bases at V and 4 bases at J, with 14 bases between the two ends. Germline-derived CDR1 and CDR2 are SGHTA and FQGNSA. The protocol was immunoSEQ multiplex PCR, while the TCRdb copy is restricted to in-frame clones and leaves out a portion. The table shows approximately 110,000 clones, with roughly 85% occurring only once. The source of the sample is a study of blood T cell repertoires in COVID-19. The rearrangement links TRBV7-2 to TRBJ2-3; D possibly corresponds to TRBD2 (7 bases). The sample comprised peripheral blood. The source of this sequence is a human donor in a cohort sampled during active COVID-19. The DNA for the CDR3 is TGTGCCAGCAGCTTAGCGGGGGGGCTCGTCTCAGATACGCAGTATTTT. It encodes CASSLAGGLVSDTQYF. Full variable domain (outside the CDR3, taken from reference TRBV7-2 and TRBJ2-3): GAGVSQSPSNKVTEKGKDVELRCDPISGHTALYWYRQSLGQGLEFLIYFQGNSAPDKSGLPSDRFSAERTGGSVSTLTIQRTQQEDSAVYLCASSLAGGLVSDTQYFGPGTRLTVL.